This T cell receptor beta chain appears in the sequencing data of a study of regulatory T cells in long-lasting Graves disease. Time point denoted: persistent/refractory GD, antithyroid drugs over 5 years with positive TRAb. With RNA extracted from PBMCs as input, the TCR library was made. With iRepertoire HTBI primers and Arm-PCR of CDR3 regions, TCR beta libraries were built. TCRdb called the multiplex PCR reads again in MiXCR, with one record for every CDR3 protein. This table holds roughly 300,000 distinct CDR3 sequences, 20% to 25% found once. This clonotype was detected ten times or more. The sequence came from a female donor with Graves disease. Here the sequenced sample was peripheral blood mononuclear cells (PBMCs), taken when the disease was refractory, from a patient treated with antithyroid drugs.

Here the CDR3 DNA reads TGTGCCAGCAGCTTAGATTACAGGGGGCCCTACGAGCAGTACTTC. It yields the protein CASSLDYRGPYEQYF. This chain connects TRBV11-2 to TRBJ2-7; 9 bases match TRBD1. Germline lookup yields CDR1 SGHAT and CDR2 FQNNGV. The junction had 2 bases not matched to a gene; V was cut back by 0 bases and J by 2 bases. There are 15 residues in the CDR3.